The 30 T cell receptor beta chains reported below all come from one sample, sequenced in a study of Graves' ophthalmopathy and Graves' hyperthyroidism (dated by TCRdb to the late 2010s). The reads were generated on an Illumina HiSeq 2000. TCR beta CDR3 regions were amplified from RNA transcripts for repertoire sequencing. A first-round RT-PCR used HTBI primers with the Qiagen OneStep RT-PCR kit, followed by a second-round multiplex PCR, size selection and purification. In-frame beta chains were kept once TCRdb had trimmed the public reads at Q25 with fastp and called clones with MiXCR. Each entry merges the rows of one CDR3 protein and shows their most common DNA and genes. The sample yields about 400,000 distinct CDR3 sequences; around 16% were counted once. The leading ten clones occupy around 1.5% of the sample. The sample taken for sequencing was peripheral blood. Every receptor here comes from a woman younger than 35 with Graves' ophthalmopathy. Donor details come from another sample of the same person, matched by shared clones.

This clonotype was recorded only once. The chain recombines TRBV28 with TRBJ2-7, with 9 positions matching TRBD1. The CDR3 sequence is 15 residues long. Germline V lookup: CDR1 MDHEN, CDR2 SYDVKM. After removal of 1 base from V and 5 bases from J, the junction contained 6 bases not matched to a gene. Here the CDR3 DNA reads TGTGCCAGCAGTTTATCTACAGGGGGCAACGACGAGCAGTACTTC. It specifies CASSLSTGGNDEQYF.

This clonotype was seen only a few times. This rearrangement joins TRBV6-1 to TRBJ2-4, with 9 bases aligning to TRBD2. Germline CDR1 reads MNHNS; CDR2 reads SASEGT. This CDR3 spans 15 amino acids. V trimming: 11 bases; J trimming: 0 bases; junction bases outside the gene matches: 8. DNA of the CDR3: TGTGCCCCATTGCTAGCGGGACTAGCCAAAAACATTCAGTACTTC. This sequence encodes CAPLLAGLAKNIQYF.

This clonotype was counted at least ten times. The rearrangement joins TRBV12-3 or TRBV12-4 to TRBJ2-7; 9 bases match TRBD2. The CDR3 contains 16 residues. V shed 6 bases and J 2 bases; nucleotides not matched to a gene: 11. Here the CDR3 reads CASRIRGTSPPYEQYF. The CDR3 nucleotides read TGTGCCAGCAGAATACGGGGGACTAGCCCTCCCTACGAGCAGTACTTC.

This clonotype was seen many times. The chain is built from TRBV6-6 and TRBJ1-1; the D gene is possibly TRBD1 (6 bases). Germline CDR1 and CDR2: MNHNY and SVGAGI (reference sequence). The CDR3 consists of 13 residues. The V end was cut by 6 bases, the J end by 6 bases, with 14 bases between. CDR3 nucleotides: TGTGCCAGCAGAAACCGGGACATCTCTGAAGCTTTCTTT. Encoded protein: CASRNRDISEAFF.

The chain is built from TRBV30 and TRBJ2-5; D not certain. Germline CDR1 reads GTSNPN; CDR2 reads SVGIG (reference sequence). V was trimmed by 2 bases and J by 5 bases, leaving 12 bases between them. This CDR3 spans 13 amino acids. In nucleotides, the CDR3 is TGTGCCTGGAGTTTATCGAGCTTGGAGACCCAGTACTTC. Its translation is CAWSLSSLETQYF. The complete variable domain, with remaining parts taken from reference TRBV30 and TRBJ2-5, reads SQTIHQWPATLVQPVGSPLSLECTVEGTSNPNLYWYRQAAGRGLQLLFYSVGIGQISSEVPQNLSASRPQDRQFILSSKKLLLSDSGFYLCAWSLSSLETQYFGPGTRLLVL.

This clonotype turned up a few times. Here the CDR3 reads CASSPLRPAGNTIYF. The CDR3 DNA is TGTGCCAGCTCACCCTTGAGACCGGCTGGAAACACCATATATTTT. The rearrangement links TRBV18 to TRBJ1-3; unclear D gene. V was pared by 3 bases and J by 2 bases, with 11 bases between. Germline assignment: CDR1 KGHSH and CDR2 LQKENI. The CDR3 has 15 residues.

The chain employs TRBV5-4 and TRBJ2-7; TRBD1 matches 7 bases. The germline gives CDR1 SGHNT, CDR2 YYREEE (reference sequence). The trim removed 1 base at V and 4 bases at J, leaving 8 bases unmatched. CDR3 length: 15 amino acids. CDR3 sequence reads: CASSLPGGQSYEQYF. The CDR3 coding sequence is TGTGCCAGCAGCTTGCCAGGGGGACAGTCTTACGAGCAGTACTTC.

In this sample, this clonotype turned up many times. This chain links TRBV28 with TRBJ2-5, with 7 bases matching TRBD1. The CDR3 sequence is 13 residues long. Germline lookup yields CDR1 MDHEN and CDR2 SYDVKM. After removal of 4 bases from V and 4 bases from J, the junction contained 3 bases not matched to a gene. The CDR3 here is CASSSAGGETQYF. The CDR3 DNA reads TGTGCCAGCAGTTCGGCAGGGGGAGAGACCCAGTACTTC. The full variable domain, completed using reference TRBV28 and TRBJ2-5, is DVKVTQSSRYLVKRTGEKVFLECVQDMDHENMFWYRQDPGLGLRLIYFSYDVKMKEKGDIPEGYSVSREKKERFSLILESASTNQTSMYLCASSSAGGETQYFGPGTRLLVL.

This clonotype was observed many times. The chain uses TRBV3-1 and TRBJ2-5, with D hard to call. Between the trimmed V and J ends, which lost 2 bases and 1 base, there was a span of 11 bases. The germline V gene has CDR1 LGHDT and CDR2 YNNKEL (reference sequence). The CDR3 is 15 amino acids. CDR3 in DNA: TGTGCCAGCAGCCAATCGATCGCGGTCCAAGAGACCCAGTACTTC. The encoded protein is CASSQSIAVQETQYF.

This clonotype was detected many times. The chain combines TRBV24-1 with TRBJ2-7; D remains ambiguous. V was pared by 3 bases and J by 1 base, with 12 bases between. The CDR3 totals 15 residues. Germline-derived CDR1 and CDR2 are KGHDR and SFDVKD. DNA for the CDR3: TGTGCCACCAGTGATCCTTCTGGGCCTTCCTACGAGCAGTACTTC. As protein: CATSDPSGPSYEQYF.

There are a few counts of this clonotype. The gene calls are TRBV4-2 and TRBJ2-7; TRBD2 agrees at 12 bases. Trimming removed 0 bases from V and 5 bases from J; junction bases left unmatched: 2. This CDR3 has 15 residues. The germline V gene has CDR1 LGHNA and CDR2 YNFKEQ. The CDR3 DNA is TGTGCCAGCAGCCAAGAGTGGACTAGCGGGGACGAGCAGTACTTC. Protein sequence: CASSQEWTSGDEQYF.

This clonotype was recorded at least ten times. The chain couples TRBV7-8 to TRBJ2-7; 10 nucleotides agree with TRBD1. The germline V gene encodes CDR1 SGHVS and CDR2 FQNEAQ. V was pared by 1 base and J by 3 bases, with 3 bases of the junction left unmatched. There are 15 residues in the CDR3. CDR3 sequence reads: CASSLGQGAIYEQYF. The CDR3 DNA sequence: TGTGCCAGCAGCTTAGGACAGGGGGCTATCTACGAGCAGTACTTC. Full variable domain (remainder filled in from reference TRBV7-8 and TRBJ2-7): GAGVSQSPRYKVAKRGQDVALRCDPISGHVSLFWYQQALGQGPEFLTYFQNEAQLDKSGLPSDRFFAERPEGSVSTLKIQRTQQEDSAVYLCASSLGQGAIYEQYFGPGTRLTVT.

This clonotype was counted ten times or more. Written as DNA, the CDR3 is TGTGCCAGCAGTTACCGAGGCAGCTACTATGGCTACACCTTC. It encodes CASSYRGSYYGYTF. V is TRBV6-2 or TRBV6-3 and J is TRBJ1-2, with D unresolved. The CDR3 runs to 14 residues. The V gene's germline CDR1 is MNHEY and CDR2 SVGEGT. Trimming stripped 2 bases from V and 3 bases from J, with 10 bases between.

There are many counts of this clonotype. The chain employs TRBV6-1 and TRBJ1-5; the D is unclear. V was cut by 0 bases and J by 0 bases, with 9 bases left in between. The CDR3 runs 16 residues. Germline V lookup: CDR1 MNHNS, CDR2 SASEGT. This CDR3 reads CASSEAYGNSNQPQHF. CDR3 DNA sequence: TGTGCCAGCAGTGAAGCATACGGAAATAGCAATCAGCCCCAGCATTTT.

This clonotype was counted many times. V and J are TRBV6-1 and TRBJ1-1; possibly TRBD1 for D (6 bases). V was trimmed by 4 bases and J by 4 bases, leaving 22 bases between them. The CDR3 is made up of 17 amino acids. CDR1 is MNHNS, CDR2 SASEGT, per germline. The CDR3 DNA sequence: TGTGCCAGCAGTGCCGATGGGGGCAGCTTCATTGGCACTGAAGCTTTCTTT. The encoded protein is CASSADGGSFIGTEAFF.

The sample holds many counts of this clonotype. CDR3 amino acids: CASSGTGTSGNEQFF. CDR3 sequence (DNA): TGTGCCAGCAGTGGAACCGGGACTAGCGGCAATGAGCAGTTCTTC. The J gene is TRBJ2-1, the V gene TRBV28, with 11 bases aligning to TRBD2. J was trimmed by 6 bases and V by 5 bases; bases with no gene match: 6. CDR3 size: 15 residues. The germline V gene has CDR1 MDHEN and CDR2 SYDVKM.

The CDR3 loop is CASSPSRAGELFF. The CDR3, as DNA: TGTGCCAGCAGCCCCTCGAGGGCCGGGGAGCTGTTTTTT. This chain connects TRBV7-2 to TRBJ2-2, with a possible D match to TRBD2 (5 bases). This CDR3 spans 13 amino acids. The V and J ends lost 5 bases and 6 bases respectively, with 10 bases between them. Germline CDR1 and CDR2: SGHTA and FQGNSA.

This clonotype came up many times. The chain recombines TRBV7-9 with TRBJ2-7, with D perhaps matching TRBD2 (5 bases). V was pared by 5 bases and J by 5 bases, with 13 bases between. The V gene's germline CDR1 is SEHNR and CDR2 FQNEAQ (reference sequence). The CDR3 totals 13 residues. The CDR3 DNA follows: TGTGCCAGCAGCGGAAGACCTAGCAACGAGCAGTACTTC. Residues: CASSGRPSNEQYF.

This clonotype was recorded at least ten times. The chain combines TRBV11-3 with TRBJ2-5; D not resolved. With 2 bases removed from V and 0 bases from J, the gap between germline ends came to 4 bases. The CDR3 runs 13 residues. Germline lookup yields CDR1 SGHNT and CDR2 YENEEA. In DNA form, the CDR3 reads TGTGCCAGCAGCTTATCTAACCAAGAGACCCAGTACTTC. Its protein product is CASSLSNQETQYF.

This clonotype was picked up many times. This rearrangement joins TRBV25-1 to TRBJ1-3; 7 bases align to TRBD1. This CDR3 is built from 15 residues. CDR1 and CDR2 from the germline V gene are MGHDK and SYGVNS. Losses at the gene ends were 3 bases for V and 2 bases for J; bases not matched to a gene: 4. The CDR3 sequence: CASSDWQGAGNTIYF. CDR3 coding DNA: TGTGCCAGCAGTGATTGGCAGGGGGCTGGAAACACCATATATTTT.

This clonotype has at least ten counts. The chain joins TRBV6-5 to TRBJ2-7; 8 bases are shared with TRBD1. V was clipped by 8 bases and J by 0 bases; unmatched bases: 6. Germline V gene data show CDR1 as MNHEY and CDR2 as SVGAGI. This CDR3 spans 14 amino acids. CDR3 bases: TGTGCCAGCGGCGGGACAGGTCTCTCCTACGAGCAGTACTTC. It translates to CASGGTGLSYEQYF.

In its sample, this clonotype was seen many times. The V call is TRBV19, the J call TRBJ1-2; D is possibly TRBD1 (6 bases). This CDR3 has 15 amino acids. V was shortened by 3 bases and J by 4 bases, with 15 bases between the two germline ends. The germline gives CDR1 LNHDA, CDR2 SQIVND (reference sequence). As DNA, the CDR3 is TGTGCCAGTAGTATCACGGGGGGGCACCCCTATGGCTACACCTTC. It translates to CASSITGGHPYGYTF.

This rearrangement joins TRBV6-2 or TRBV6-3 to TRBJ2-2; 8 bases agree with TRBD2. J gave up 3 bases and V 6 bases, and 15 bases lay outside the gene matches. Per germline, CDR1 MNHEY and CDR2 SVGEGT. This CDR3 comprises 18 residues. The chain's CDR3 is CASRGGGERGSYTGELFF. DNA of the CDR3: TGTGCCAGCAGGGGGGGTGGAGAGCGGGGGAGCTACACCGGGGAGCTGTTTTTT.

The chain carries TRBV19 and TRBJ2-7; D call uncertain. Germline V gives CDR1 LNHDA, CDR2 SQIVND (reference sequence). The CDR3 contains 15 residues. V lost 4 bases and J lost 0, with 13 bases in between. The chain's CDR3 is CASSKQDGTSYEQYF. DNA for the CDR3: TGTGCCAGTAGTAAACAAGACGGAACCTCCTACGAGCAGTACTTC.

The chain recombines TRBV20-1 with TRBJ2-5; D remains unclear. Trimming pared 3 bases from V and 0 bases from J, leaving 8 bases between. The CDR3 loop spans 13 amino acids. Germline V gene lookup returns CDR1 DFQATT and CDR2 SNEGSKA (reference sequence). The CDR3 sequence is CSARVGYQETQYF. The CDR3, as DNA: TGCAGTGCTAGGGTCGGGTACCAAGAGACCCAGTACTTC.

This clonotype showed up many times. As DNA, the CDR3 is TGTGCCAGCAGTTCCCCTGGGGGTAATTGGAACACCGGGGAGCTGTTTTTT. This encodes CASSSPGGNWNTGELFF. J is TRBJ2-2 and V is TRBV27; D tentatively fits TRBD1 or TRBD2 (5 bases each). Germline assignment: CDR1 MNHEY and CDR2 SMNVEV (reference sequence). V shed 4 bases and J shed 1 base, with 16 bases lying between them. The CDR3 runs 17 residues.

This clonotype was counted ten times or more. The chain uses TRBV2 and TRBJ2-2, with D perhaps TRBD1 (5 bases). The CDR3 extends over 15 amino acids. V was cut by 2 bases and J by 6 bases, with 13 bases left in between. Germline V gene data show CDR1 as SNHLY and CDR2 as FYNNEI. In DNA, the CDR3 is TGTGCCAGCAGTGAACCCCCCGCAGGGTCCGGGGAGCTGTTTTTT. Protein product: CASSEPPAGSGELFF.

This clonotype was observed at least ten times. The chain links TRBV5-1 to TRBJ2-7, with D perhaps matching TRBD1 or TRBD2 (5 bases each). V lost 4 bases, J lost 3 bases, and 14 bases lay in between. CDR3 length equals 14 residues. Germline V CDR1 and CDR2: SGHRS, YFSETQ. CDR3 in amino acids: CASSTAWGSYEQYF. The CDR3 DNA is TGCGCCAGCAGCACCGCCTGGGGGAGCTACGAGCAGTACTTC.

There are many counts of this clonotype. This chain joins TRBV2 and TRBJ2-5, with D possibly matching TRBD2 (6 bases). The CDR3 is 14 amino acids. Germline V gene lookup returns CDR1 SNHLY and CDR2 FYNNEI. V lost 3 bases, J lost 5 bases, and 13 bases lay in between. Written as DNA, the CDR3 is TGTGCCAGCAGTGACGGGGGAGTTGGGGAGACCCAGTACTTC. This translates into CASSDGGVGETQYF. Variable domain in full (rest from reference TRBV2 and TRBJ2-5): EPEVTQTPSHQVTQMGQEVILRCVPISNHLYFYWYRQILGQKVEFLVSFYNNEISEKSEIFDDQFSVERPDGSNFTLKIRSTKLEDSAMYFCASSDGGVGETQYFGPGTRLLVL.

This clonotype was counted at least ten times. CDR3 in DNA: TGTGCCAGCAGCAACCTAGACAGGGGCGTTGGGGAGACCCAGTACTTC. Protein product: CASSNLDRGVGETQYF. The chain carries TRBV11-2 and TRBJ2-5, with 8 bases fitting TRBD1. From germline, CDR1 is SGHAT and CDR2 FQNNGV. With V trimmed by 5 bases and J by 5 bases, 13 bases remained unmatched. The CDR3 is made up of 16 amino acids.